The clone carrying this TCR beta chain has ten or more counts. Its antigen is as yet unknown. Possible read error: a much larger clone is one base away. The data derive from a study of tumor and adjacent non-tumor tissue in lung cancer. Background on the study: The cohort had 12 adenocarcinoma, a couple of squamous cell and 1 small cell patients. Aged roughly 31 to 80 years, patients included 10 men and 5 women with stage I to III disease. Study-wide findings and caveats: Shorter survival was associated with higher TCR diversity in tumors. Compared with tumor, normal lung showed significantly lower TCR diversity.

A modified ARM-PCR protocol with three rounds of nested PCR amplified TCRbeta. Via MiXCR, TCRdb re-called the multiplex PCR reads, giving one row per CDR3 protein. The repertoire includes about 93,000 distinct CDR3 sequences, less than 80% of them detected once, and around 17% sits in the top ten. No cell sorting was done before RNA was extracted from the tissue. The sequenced material came from lung tumor tissue. This TCR was recovered from a man aged 60 to 75 with non-small cell lung cancer.

This CDR3 is CASSPSGKVTGELFF. The DNA of the CDR3 is TGTGCCAGCAGCCCCTCTGGGAAGGTCACCGGGGAGCTGTTTTTT. V and J are TRBV6-5 and TRBJ2-2; D remains ambiguous. V was trimmed by 6 bases and J by 4 bases, leaving 15 bases between them. Germline values: CDR1 MNHEY, CDR2 SVGAGI. The CDR3 has 15 amino acids.